This T cell receptor (beta chain) comes out of a study of cytomegalovirus exposure and HLA in healthy donors. In the study overall: HLA-typed donors contributed about 85 million unique TCRs, which were held in an early data release. Study results and caveats: In a later analysis, the majority of CMV-associated beta chains seemingly showed HLA restriction. Apart from CMV serostatus, no immune exposure information was available.

13 Jbeta primers and 60 Vbeta primers were used for the PCR. The assay was immunoSEQ multiplex PCR, and TCRdb's table has in-frame clones only and misses some. In all, the sample yields around 140,000 clones. Comment on this clone: Its antigen is currently unknown.

Sequencing was performed on PBMCs. The clonotype was recovered from a woman aged 18-29 years in good health and CMV-seronegative.

The CDR3 loop reads CASSFVGGETQYF. The DNA of the CDR3 is TGCGCCAGCAGCTTCGTCGGGGGGGAGACCCAGTACTTC. The chain carries TRBV5-1 and TRBJ2-5, with 7 bases matching TRBD2. After removal of 2 bases from V and 5 bases from J, the junction contained 3 bases not matched to a gene. Per the germline V gene, CDR1 is SGHRS and CDR2 is YFSETQ. The CDR3 sequence is 13 residues long. Complete variable domain (other parts from reference TRBV5-1 and TRBJ2-5): KAGVTQTPRYLIKTRGQQVTLSCSPISGHRSVSWYQQTPGQGLQFLFEYFSETQRNKGNFPGRFSGRQFSNSRSEMNVSTLELGDSALYLCASSFVGGETQYFGPGTRLLVL.